This TCR beta chain was identified during a study of T cell responses to AZD1222 COVID-19 vaccine. On this clone itself: Its antigen remains unknown.

Study results and caveats: When two AZD1222 doses had been given, Spike-specific TCR breadth and depth rose.

CDR3 length: 15 amino acids. Germline V CDR1 and CDR2: SGHRS, YFSETQ. J lost 7 bases, V lost 4 bases, and 13 bases had no gene match. The table came from immunoSEQ multiplex PCR; TCRdb's copy has only in-frame clones and leaves some out. Among 150,000 to 160,000 clones listed, more than 85% were seen once. This chain joins TRBV5-1 and TRBJ1-2; TRBD1 agrees at 7 bases. The sequencing here drew on peripheral blood, taken after recovery from COVID-19. This TCR was sampled from an adult who had recovered from COVID-19. The chain's CDR3 is CASSATTTGEGGYTF. CDR3 bases: TGCGCCAGCAGCGCAACTACTACAGGGGAGGGTGGCTACACCTTC.